Below, 8 T cell receptor beta chains from the same sample are listed, as sequenced in a study of response to subunit inactivated influenza vaccine. TCRdb reanalysed the RT-PCR reads using MiXCR and keeps one entry per CDR3 protein. The sample gives a few hundred thousand distinct CDR3 sequences, 22% of which show up once; approximately 10% is in the top ten. The source was PBMCs from blood, collected less than 22 months after vaccination. These receptors were collected from a man aged 45 to 75 who received an inactivated influenza vaccine.

This clonotype was observed at least ten times. CDR3 in amino acids: CATSRATHSGNTIYF. As DNA, the CDR3 is TGTGCCACCAGCAGAGCGACACACTCTGGAAACACCATATATTTT. The chain employs TRBV15 and TRBJ1-3; D remains ambiguous. The V gene's germline CDR1 is LNHNV and CDR2 YYDKDF (reference sequence). Trimming stripped 1 base from V and 0 bases from J, with 7 bases between. This CDR3 is 15 amino acids long.

This chain links TRBV7-6 with TRBJ2-5; D is uncertain. Deletions cut 2 bases from V and 5 bases from J, with 15 bases between. The CDR3 is 15 amino acids. Per germline, CDR1 SGHVS and CDR2 FNYEAQ. CDR3 sequence reads: CASSLTLTVRETQYF. The CDR3 DNA reads TGTGCCAGCAGCTTAACTCTGACCGTTAGGGAGACCCAGTACTTC.

In its sample, this clonotype was seen a few times. The rearrangement joins TRBV5-1 to TRBJ2-7; 8 bases fit TRBD1. In germline, CDR1 is SGHRS, CDR2 YFSETQ. This CDR3 has 14 residues. Trimming cost V 4 bases and J 6 bases; bases outside gene matches: 9. CDR3 nucleotide sequence: TGCGCCAGCAGCCTCGACAGGGGTGACGGCGAGCAGTACTTC. Its protein product is CASSLDRGDGEQYF.

There are a few counts of this clonotype. The rearrangement uses TRBV20-1 and TRBJ2-1; 7 bases are a match to TRBD1. Germline V gene data show CDR1 as DFQATT and CDR2 as SNEGSKA (reference sequence). CDR3 length: 14 residues. J gave up 5 bases and V 3 bases, and 7 bases lay outside the gene matches. The CDR3 loop reads CSASQGVRDNEQFF. In DNA form, the CDR3 reads TGCAGTGCTAGTCAGGGGGTAAGGGACAATGAGCAGTTCTTC.

J is TRBJ2-1 and V is TRBV18, with TRBD2 identical over 7 bases. The CDR3 contains 17 residues. Germline assignment: CDR1 KGHSH and CDR2 LQKENI. V was pared by 4 bases and J by 1 base, with 10 bases of the junction left unmatched. CDR3: CASSLAPGDYSYNEQFF. As DNA, the CDR3 is TGTGCCAGCTCACTTGCACCGGGGGACTATTCCTACAATGAGCAGTTCTTC.

The chain joins TRBV12-3 or TRBV12-4 to TRBJ1-6; 10 bases fit TRBD1. Trimming at V came to 6 bases and at J to 4 bases, leaving 6 bases not matched to a gene. The CDR3 has 16 amino acids. The CDR3 region is CASSPRTGGYNSPLHF. DNA of the CDR3: TGTGCCAGCAGCCCCAGGACAGGGGGTTATAATTCACCCCTCCACTTT.

This clonotype was counted at least ten times. The rearrangement links TRBV5-6 to TRBJ2-7; TRBD1 might be the D (6 bases). The CDR3 is made up of 18 amino acids. The germline V gene encodes CDR1 SGHDT and CDR2 YYEEEE. V lost 0 bases and J 6 bases, leaving 25 bases between the germline ends. In DNA form, the CDR3 reads TGTGCCAGCAGCTTGGTTTTTAGGAACACAGGGACGGGGCCCGAGCAGTACTTC. As protein: CASSLVFRNTGTGPEQYF.

The chain has TRBV11-2 and TRBJ2-7; 7 bases fit TRBD1. The J segment lost 6 bases and the V segment lost 4 bases, leaving 12 bases of the junction unmatched. The germline V gene has CDR1 SGHAT and CDR2 FQNNGV. The CDR3 extends over 15 amino acids. This CDR3 reads CASSSVGTASREQYF. CDR3 DNA: TGTGCCAGCAGCTCGGTCGGGACAGCCAGCCGCGAGCAGTACTTC.